The 27 T cell receptor beta chains below were found in one sample sequenced in a study of regulatory T cells in long-lasting Graves disease. Noted time point: newly diagnosed GD, antithyroid drugs for less than 3 months. RNA isolated from PBMCs was used to make the TCR library. Arm-PCR of CDR3 regions and iRepertoire HTBI primers were the basis on which TCR beta libraries were built. TCRdb re-derived calls from the multiplex PCR reads in MiXCR, one entry per CDR3 protein. The sample records about 430,000 distinct CDR3 sequences, approximately 15% being singletons. These same records also appear under a second study, on T cells in Graves' hyperthyroidism and ophthalmopathy.

The sample consisted of peripheral blood mononuclear cells (PBMCs), taken at new diagnosis, from a patient treated with antithyroid drugs. The receptors were gathered from a woman in her 40s with Graves disease.

This chain connects TRBV19 to TRBJ1-1, with 8 bases matching TRBD1. J was trimmed by 6 bases and V by 6 bases; bases with no gene match: 9. Germline V gives CDR1 LNHDA, CDR2 SQIVND (reference sequence). This CDR3 region has 14 residues. DNA for the CDR3: TGTGCCAGTAGGCCCGCAGGGGGCGCATCTGAAGCTTTCTTT. As protein: CASRPAGGASEAFF. The full variable domain, completed using reference TRBV19 and TRBJ1-1, is DGGITQSPKYLFRKEGQNVTLSCEQNLNHDAMYWYRQDPGQGLRLIYYSQIVNDFQKGDIAEGYSVSREKKESFPLTVTSAQKNPTAFYLCASRPAGGASEAFFGQGTRLTVV.

The chain joins TRBV2 to TRBJ2-3, with D perhaps TRBD2 (5 bases). The ends were cut back, 6 bases at V and 4 bases at J, with 23 bases in the middle. The CDR3 consists of 17 residues. Looked up from germline, CDR1 is SNHLY and CDR2 is FYNNEI. CDR3 protein: CASSYDKAETLADTQYF. In DNA, the CDR3 is TGTGCCAGCAGCTACGATAAAGCGGAAACCCTTGCAGATACGCAGTATTTT.

In its sample, this clonotype was seen many times. The rearrangement joins TRBV10-3 to TRBJ2-5; TRBD1 matches at 11 bases. Per germline, CDR1 ENHRY and CDR2 SYGVKD. The CDR3 is 14 amino acids. Trimming at V came to 4 bases and at J to 5 bases, leaving 3 bases not matched to a gene. CDR3 protein: CAISGDRGSETQYF. The CDR3 nucleotides are TGTGCCATCAGTGGGGACAGGGGGAGCGAGACCCAGTACTTC.

The V and J genes are TRBV7-9 and TRBJ2-2; 10 nucleotides agree with TRBD1. Germline V gene lookup returns CDR1 SEHNR and CDR2 FQNEAQ (reference sequence). The CDR3 covers 16 residues. V gave up 5 bases and J gave up 5 bases; unmatched junction bases: 8. The CDR3 DNA reads TGTGCCAGCAGCCATTCTCCGGGACAGGGGACCGGGGAGCTGTTTTTT. Its translation is CASSHSPGQGTGELFF.

This clonotype was found many times. This chain links TRBV11-1 with TRBJ1-1; TRBD1 is a possible D gene (6 bases). Germline V gives CDR1 SGHAT, CDR2 FQDESV (reference sequence). V was pared by 3 bases and J by 1 base, with 21 bases between. CDR3 length: 18 amino acids. The CDR3: CASSFGGWGAEPNTEAFF. CDR3 nucleotides: TGTGCCAGCAGCTTTGGAGGTTGGGGGGCGGAACCGAACACTGAAGCTTTCTTT.

This chain links TRBV5-1 with TRBJ2-2; D not certain. Trimming took 1 base from V and 0 from J, leaving 4 bases between them. The germline CDR1 and CDR2 sequences are SGHRS and YFSETQ. This CDR3 comprises 14 residues. The CDR3 nucleotides read TGCGCCAGCAGCTTGAACACGAACACCGGGGAGCTGTTTTTT. Translating it yields CASSLNTNTGELFF.

The sample holds many counts of this clonotype. V is TRBV7-9 and J is TRBJ2-7, with TRBD1 identical over 7 bases. CDR3 length: 17 residues. The germline CDR1 and CDR2 sequences are SEHNR and FQNEAQ (reference sequence). V lost 2 bases, J lost 2 bases, and 12 bases stayed unmatched. Written as DNA, the CDR3 is TGTGCCAGCAGCTTAACAAGGGTCAGGACAGGAGCCTACGAGCAGTACTTC. Its translation is CASSLTRVRTGAYEQYF.

The chain carries TRBV9 and TRBJ2-3, with D possibly being TRBD1 (5 bases). This CDR3 is built from 12 residues. Germline V gives CDR1 SGDLS, CDR2 YYNGEE. V was trimmed by 0 bases and J by 10 bases, leaving 9 bases between them. CDR3 bases: TGTGCCAGCAGCGTAGTAGAAGGGGCGCAGTATTTT. Amino acid sequence: CASSVVEGAQYF.

This clonotype was found many times. The genes are TRBV4-1 and TRBJ1-1, with a possible D match to TRBD1 (6 bases). Germline CDR1 is MGHRA and CDR2 is YSYEKL. Between the trimmed V and J ends, which lost 10 bases and 4 bases, there was a span of 19 bases. This CDR3 contains 14 residues. CDR3 in DNA: TGCGCCAAGGAACCCGGGGGGCGACTCACTGAAGCTTTCTTT. Translated: CAKEPGGRLTEAFF.

There are many counts of this clonotype. V is TRBV3-1 and J is TRBJ1-6; a weak D match, TRBD1 (5 bases). Germline V gene sequence: CDR1 LGHDT, CDR2 YNNKEL (reference sequence). The CDR3 runs to 13 residues. Trimming cost V 10 bases and J 7 bases, with 14 bases left between them. CDR3 bases: TGTGCCACGGGACGCCTGAGCAATTCACCCCTCCACTTT. As protein: CATGRLSNSPLHF.

This clonotype was observed many times. The rearrangement uses TRBV3-1 and TRBJ1-5; a possible D gene is TRBD1 (6 bases). The CDR3 loop spans 14 amino acids. V shed 3 bases and J shed 4 bases, with 10 bases lying between them. The germline V gene encodes CDR1 LGHDT and CDR2 YNNKEL (reference sequence). The CDR3 nucleotides are TGTGCCAGCAGCCATAATCAGGGGAATCAGCCCCAGCATTTT. Translation gives CASSHNQGNQPQHF.

The table lists this clonotype with many counts. The chain has TRBV12-3 or TRBV12-4 and TRBJ2-3; the match to TRBD2 covers 11 bases. V was clipped by 6 bases and J by 6 bases; unmatched bases: 8. This CDR3 is built from 15 residues. CDR3 in DNA: TGTGCCAGCAGACTAGCGGGAGACCCCCAGGATACGCAGTATTTT. It translates to CASRLAGDPQDTQYF.

Ten or more counts support this clonotype. V gene TRBV19 combines with J gene TRBJ1-2; 7 positions match TRBD1. The CDR3 has 13 residues. Germline assignment: CDR1 LNHDA and CDR2 SQIVND (reference sequence). V lost 1 base, J lost 5 bases, and 1 base stayed unmatched. The CDR3 sequence is CASSIGDRYGYTF. In nucleotides, the CDR3 is TGTGCCAGTAGTATAGGGGACAGATATGGCTACACCTTC.

The chain recombines TRBV19 with TRBJ1-2, with D possibly matching TRBD1 (5 bases). Trimming stripped 5 bases from V and 3 bases from J, with 13 bases between. CDR3 length: 14 residues. Germline V gene data show CDR1 as LNHDA and CDR2 as SQIVND (reference sequence). The CDR3 DNA is TGTGCCAGTAGTCCGGACACCCGCGACTATGGCTACACCTTC. This sequence encodes CASSPDTRDYGYTF.

This clonotype was counted many times. V is TRBV20-1 and J is TRBJ2-7, with TRBD2 matching over 8 bases. The CDR3 has 13 amino acids. Per germline, CDR1 DFQATT and CDR2 SNEGSKA (reference sequence). The V gene end was trimmed by 3 bases and the J gene end by 6 bases; junction bases not matched to a gene: 7. CDR3 amino acids: CSARLSGGVEQYF. CDR3 DNA sequence: TGCAGTGCTAGGCTGTCGGGGGGGGTCGAGCAGTACTTC.

Points on this clonotype: It is likely a read error, because the conserved phenylalanine at the end of the CDR3 is missing. This chain's CDR3 is CASNSGTLYGSYEQYL. Written as DNA, the CDR3 is TGTGCCAGCAATTCCGGGACCCTTTACGGAAGCTACGAGCAGTACCTC. V usage is TRBV27 and J usage is TRBJ2-7, with D perhaps given as TRBD1 or TRBD2 (5 bases each). V was cut by 7 bases and J by 3 bases, with 22 bases left in between. CDR1 and CDR2 (germline): MNHEY, SMNVEV (reference sequence). This CDR3 comprises 16 residues.

This clonotype was detected many times. The chain combines TRBV7-3 with TRBJ2-3; TRBD1 aligns across 9 bases. The germline V gene has CDR1 SGHTA and CDR2 FQGTGA. The CDR3 has 15 residues. The J segment lost 6 bases and the V segment lost 8 bases, leaving 12 bases of the junction unmatched. Here the CDR3 reads CASGKGTGTWDTQYF. The CDR3 coding sequence is TGTGCCAGCGGAAAGGGGACAGGGACGTGGGATACGCAGTATTTT.

The gene calls are TRBV5-1 and TRBJ2-1; D remains unclear. In germline, CDR1 is SGHRS, CDR2 YFSETQ. The CDR3 sequence is 13 residues long. V was trimmed by 0 bases and J by 5 bases, leaving 6 bases between them. The CDR3 protein is CASSLAVNNEQFF. DNA for the CDR3: TGCGCCAGCAGCTTGGCCGTGAACAATGAGCAGTTCTTC. Based on the CDR3 plus reference TRBV5-1 and TRBJ2-1, the full variable domain is KAGVTQTPRYLIKTRGQQVTLSCSPISGHRSVSWYQQTPGQGLQFLFEYFSETQRNKGNFPGRFSGRQFSNSRSEMNVSTLELGDSALYLCASSLAVNNEQFFGPGTRLTVL.

Regarding this clonotype: A read error is the likely source, as a far larger clone sits one nucleotide away. The chain has TRBV2 and TRBJ1-2; 11 positions match TRBD1. This CDR3 has 14 residues. Unmatched junction bases numbered 7, after V lost 6 bases and J lost 7 bases. Germline CDR1 is SNHLY and CDR2 is FYNNEI. The CDR3 coding sequence is TGTGCCAGCAGCAGGACAGGGGGCGCGATTGGCTACACCTTC. Translating gives CASSRTGGAIGYTF.

Notes on this clonotype: A much larger clone lies a single base off, so this may be a read error. In DNA, the CDR3 is TGTGTCAGCAGTCAGCAGGTGGGGGGCTACAATGAGCAGTTCTTC. Protein product: CVSSQQVGGYNEQFF. This chain uses TRBV12-3 or TRBV12-4 with TRBJ2-1; D may be TRBD2 (6 bases). The CDR3 sequence is 15 residues long.

This rearrangement joins TRBV5-1 to TRBJ2-1; D may correspond to TRBD1 or TRBD2 (5 bases each). Germline values: CDR1 SGHRS, CDR2 YFSETQ. The CDR3 is made up of 12 amino acids. V was pared by 4 bases and J by 8 bases, with 10 bases between. The CDR3 here is CASSRDVDEQFF. In DNA form, the CDR3 reads TGCGCCAGCAGCCGGGACGTCGATGAGCAGTTCTTC.

This sequence joins TRBV10-3 and TRBJ2-3, with D tentatively TRBD1 (6 bases). The CDR3 is 13 amino acids. Per the germline V gene, CDR1 is ENHRY and CDR2 is SYGVKD. V was clipped by 7 bases and J by 5 bases, with 13 bases between them. The CDR3 region has the DNA TGTGCCATCAATCCAGGGGTGGGAGATACGCAGTATTTT. Encoded protein: CAINPGVGDTQYF.

The chain is built from TRBV9 and TRBJ2-7, with 7 bases matching TRBD1. The CDR3 has 15 amino acids. Germline values: CDR1 SGDLS, CDR2 YYNGEE. J gave up 3 bases and V 0 bases, and 6 bases lay outside the gene matches. The CDR3 DNA is TGTGCCAGCAGCGTAGGGGACAGTCCGAACTACGAGCAGTACTTC. Its translation: CASSVGDSPNYEQYF.

This clonotype has at least ten counts. A much larger clone is a single base away; this may be a read error. CDR3 nucleotide sequence: TGTGCCGGCAGTGAAGGCACTAGCACAGATACGCAGTATTTT. Translating it yields CAGSEGTSTDTQYF. The chain joins TRBV2 to TRBJ2-3; D gene uncertain. Germline V gene lookup returns CDR1 SNHLY and CDR2 FYNNEI. This CDR3 is built from 14 residues.

There are many counts of this clonotype. The rearrangement links TRBV28 to TRBJ2-1; possibly TRBD1 for D (6 bases). The CDR3 totals 13 residues. From germline, CDR1 is MDHEN and CDR2 SYDVKM. V was trimmed by 8 bases and J by 6 bases, leaving 14 bases between them. The CDR3 DNA is TGTGCCAGCTTTCAGGGGCTCGGCAATGAGCAGTTCTTC. Encoded protein: CASFQGLGNEQFF.

This clonotype was counted only a few times. This chain uses TRBV7-9 with TRBJ2-7; D unresolved. V was clipped by 3 bases and J by 0 bases, with 12 bases between them. Germline values: CDR1 SEHNR, CDR2 FQNEAQ (reference sequence). CDR3 size: 15 residues. CDR3 DNA: TGTGCCAGCAGCTTTGGACCCCTAAGCTCCTACGAGCAGTACTTC. This sequence encodes CASSFGPLSSYEQYF.

This clonotype was found a few times. J is TRBJ1-3 and V is TRBV25-1, with 7 bases fitting TRBD1. J lost 2 bases, V lost 5 bases, and 6 bases had no gene match. The CDR3 is 15 amino acids. Germline V gives CDR1 MGHDK, CDR2 SYGVNS. The CDR3 bases are TGTGCCAGCAGTTTACCGGGACAGACTGGAAACACCATATATTTT. It specifies CASSLPGQTGNTIYF. The variable domain in full, with the rest retrieved from reference TRBV25-1 and TRBJ1-3, is EADIYQTPRYLVIGTGKKITLECSQTMGHDKMYWYQQDPGMELHLIHYSYGVNSTEKGDLSSESTVSRIRTEHFPLTLESARPSHTSQYLCASSLPGQTGNTIYFGEGSWLTVV.